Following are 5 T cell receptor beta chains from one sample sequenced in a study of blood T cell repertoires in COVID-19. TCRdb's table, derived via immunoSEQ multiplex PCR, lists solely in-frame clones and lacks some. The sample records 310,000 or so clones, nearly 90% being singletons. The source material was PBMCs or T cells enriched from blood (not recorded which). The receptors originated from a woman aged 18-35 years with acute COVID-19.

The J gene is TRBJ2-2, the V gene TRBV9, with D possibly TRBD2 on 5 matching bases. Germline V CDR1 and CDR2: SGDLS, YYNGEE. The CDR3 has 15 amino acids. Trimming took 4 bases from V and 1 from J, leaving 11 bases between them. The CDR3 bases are TGTGCCAGCAGCATAAGCGGAGGGAACACCGGGGAGCTGTTTTTT. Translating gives CASSISGGNTGELFF.

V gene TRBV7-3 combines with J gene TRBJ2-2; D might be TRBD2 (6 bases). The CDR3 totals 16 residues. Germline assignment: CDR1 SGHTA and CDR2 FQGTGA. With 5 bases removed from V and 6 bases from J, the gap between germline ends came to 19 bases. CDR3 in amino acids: CASSPGSGWEAGELFF. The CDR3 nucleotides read TGTGCCAGCAGCCCCGGTAGTGGGTGGGAGGCCGGGGAGCTGTTTTTT. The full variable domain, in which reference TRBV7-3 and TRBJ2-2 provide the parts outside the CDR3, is GAGVSQTPSNKVTEKGKYVELRCDPISGHTALYWYRQSLGQGPEFLIYFQGTGAADDSGLPNDRFFAVRPEGSVSTLKIQRTERGDSAVYLCASSPGSGWEAGELFFGEGSRLTVL.

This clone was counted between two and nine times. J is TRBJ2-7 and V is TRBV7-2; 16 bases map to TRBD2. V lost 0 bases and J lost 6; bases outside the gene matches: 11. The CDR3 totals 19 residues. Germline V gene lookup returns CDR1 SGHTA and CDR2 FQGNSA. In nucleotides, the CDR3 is TGTGCCAGCAGCTTAGCGGGGGGACTAGCGGGAGGGCCGGGGAGCGAGCAGTACTTC. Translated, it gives CASSLAGGLAGGPGSEQYF.

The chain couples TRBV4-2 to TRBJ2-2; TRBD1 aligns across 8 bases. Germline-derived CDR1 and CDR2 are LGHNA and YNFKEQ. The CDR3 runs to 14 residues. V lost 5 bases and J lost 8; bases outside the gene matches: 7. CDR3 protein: CASSKPGTGGELFF. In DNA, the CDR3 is TGTGCCAGCAGCAAACCAGGGACAGGAGGGGAGCTGTTTTTT.

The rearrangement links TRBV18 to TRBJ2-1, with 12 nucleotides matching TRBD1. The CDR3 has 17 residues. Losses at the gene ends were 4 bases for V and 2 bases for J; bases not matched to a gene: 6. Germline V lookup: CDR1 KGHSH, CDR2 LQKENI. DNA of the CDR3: TGTGCCAGCTCACAGGGACAGGGGGCAGGCACCTACAATGAGCAGTTCTTC. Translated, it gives CASSQGQGAGTYNEQFF.